This TCR beta chain appears in the sequencing data of a study of cytomegalovirus exposure and HLA in healthy donors. Germline V CDR1 and CDR2: MGHRA, YSYEKL. The CDR3 spans 17 residues. The junction had 10 bases not matched to a gene; V was cut back by 1 base and J by 1 base. 13 Jbeta primers and 60 Vbeta primers were used for the PCR. The protocol was immunoSEQ multiplex PCR, while the TCRdb copy is restricted to in-frame clones and leaves out a portion. The sample contains approximately 90,000 clones, around four fifths of which appear only once. This sequence originates from a boy younger than 18 in good health and CMV-seronegative. The sample taken for sequencing was PBMCs. The chain joins TRBV4-1 to TRBJ2-7, with TRBD2 matching over 7 bases. The CDR3 bases are TGCGCCAGCAGCCAAGGCCCCGGGAGGAGAGATTCCTACGAGCAGTACTTC. Protein product: CASSQGPGRRDSYEQYF.